A selection of T cell receptor beta chains follows, all from one sample in a study of blood T cells in healthy people across ages. In TCRdb, the 5' RACE reads were re-called with MiXCR into one record per CDR3 protein. The sample has hundreds of thousands of distinct CDR3 sequences, under 30% seen once. Specimen: blood. These receptors all stem from a woman older than 75 in good health. CDR3s include the opening cysteine and the closing phenylalanine or tryptophan. Fields, in order: D gene, V gene, clone size, CDR3 length, J gene, CDR3 protein, CDR3 DNA. D genes are given only for firm matches. For some rows the clone size is stated as once, few or many, or as a class when expanded; others skip it.

D gene: .
V gene: TRBV18
clone size: many
CDR3 length: 14
J gene: TRBJ2-1
CDR3 protein: CASAPGGRNYEQFF
CDR3 DNA: TGTGCCAGCGCCCCCGGAGGACGCAATTATGAGCAGTTCTTC

D gene: .
V gene: TRBV27
clone size: many
CDR3 length: 14
J gene: TRBJ2-7
CDR3 protein: CASSLAQGHYEQYF
CDR3 DNA: TGTGCCAGCAGTTTGGCGCAGGGGCACTACGAGCAGTACTTC

D gene: TRBD1
V gene: TRBV6-1
clone size: few
CDR3 length: 18
J gene: TRBJ2-7
CDR3 protein: CASSHFIQTGGKGVEQYF
CDR3 DNA: TGTGCCAGCAGTCATTTCATTCAGACAGGGGGCAAAGGTGTCGAGCAGTACTTC

D gene: .
V gene: TRBV6-2/TRBV6-3
clone size: many
CDR3 length: 13
J gene: TRBJ1-2
CDR3 protein: CASSYAGDYGYTF
CDR3 DNA: TGCGCCAGCAGCTACGCAGGGGACTATGGCTACACCTTC

D gene: TRBD1
V gene: TRBV5-1
clone size: .
CDR3 length: 15
J gene: TRBJ2-2
CDR3 protein: CAGSLQGATGGELFF
CDR3 DNA: TGCGCCGGCAGCTTACAGGGGGCGACTGGCGGGGAGCTGTTTTTT

D gene: TRBD2
V gene: TRBV4-3
clone size: many
CDR3 length: 17
J gene: TRBJ2-1
CDR3 protein: CASSQTALAASYNEQFF
CDR3 DNA: TGCGCCAGCAGCCAGACGGCACTAGCGGCATCCTACAATGAGCAGTTCTTC

D gene: .
V gene: TRBV7-9
clone size: .
CDR3 length: 14
J gene: TRBJ1-1
CDR3 protein: CASSRGLKNTEAFF
CDR3 DNA: TGTGCCAGCTCGCGAGGACTCAAGAACACTGAAGCTTTCTTT

D gene: TRBD2
V gene: TRBV20-1
clone size: many
CDR3 length: 17
J gene: TRBJ2-7
CDR3 protein: CSARDRASGERRYEQYF
CDR3 DNA: TGCAGTGCTAGAGATCGGGCTAGCGGGGAAAGACGCTACGAGCAGTACTTC

D gene: .
V gene: TRBV7-2
clone size: many
CDR3 length: 14
J gene: TRBJ2-7
CDR3 protein: CASSLENRGGEQYF
CDR3 DNA: TGTGCCAGCAGCTTAGAAAACAGAGGGGGCGAGCAGTACTTC

D gene: .
V gene: TRBV11-3
clone size: many
CDR3 length: 15
J gene: TRBJ2-1
CDR3 protein: CASSPLGRKDNEQFF
CDR3 DNA: TGTGCCAGCAGCCCGTTGGGGCGCAAGGACAATGAGCAGTTCTTC

D gene: .
V gene: TRBV7-2
clone size: many
CDR3 length: 15
J gene: TRBJ2-5
CDR3 protein: CASRTQGIPQETQYF
CDR3 DNA: TGTGCCAGCAGAACCCAGGGGATCCCCCAAGAGACCCAGTACTTC

D gene: TRBD2
V gene: TRBV30
clone size: few
CDR3 length: 14
J gene: TRBJ2-5
CDR3 protein: CAWSIGAGDETQYF
CDR3 DNA: TGTGCCTGGAGTATAGGCGCGGGGGACGAGACCCAGTACTTC

D gene: TRBD2
V gene: TRBV12-3/TRBV12-4
clone size: many
CDR3 length: 14
J gene: TRBJ2-5
CDR3 protein: CASSLGEGSETQYF
CDR3 DNA: TGTGCCAGCAGTTTAGGGGAGGGTTCGGAGACCCAGTACTTC

D gene: TRBD1
V gene: TRBV18
clone size: few
CDR3 length: 15
J gene: TRBJ1-2
CDR3 protein: CASSPFRDRGYGYTF
CDR3 DNA: TGTGCCAGCTCACCGTTCCGGGACAGAGGCTATGGCTACACCTTC

D gene: TRBD2
V gene: TRBV30
clone size: few
CDR3 length: 15
J gene: TRBJ2-1
CDR3 protein: CAWRAISGGAREQFF
CDR3 DNA: TGTGCCTGGAGGGCGATTAGCGGGGGGGCCCGTGAGCAGTTCTTC

D gene: .
V gene: TRBV7-2
clone size: .
CDR3 length: 13
J gene: TRBJ1-4
CDR3 protein: CASSLPYGEKLFF
CDR3 DNA: TGTGCCAGCAGCTTACCCTATGGGGAAAAACTGTTTTTT

D gene: .
V gene: TRBV29-1
clone size: .
CDR3 length: 10
J gene: TRBJ1-1
CDR3 protein: CSVEEVRAFF
CDR3 DNA: TGCAGCGTTGAGGAGGTTCGGGCTTTCTTT

D gene: .
V gene: TRBV21-1
clone size: few
CDR3 length: 16
J gene: TRBJ1-6
CDR3 protein: CASSKGDEGENSPLHF
CDR3 DNA: TGTGCCAGCAGCAAAGGGGATGAAGGGGAGAATTCACCCCTCCACTTT

D gene: .
V gene: TRBV3-1
clone size: few
CDR3 length: 12
J gene: TRBJ2-1
CDR3 protein: CASSGGLNEQFF
CDR3 DNA: TGTGCCAGCAGCGGGGGACTCAATGAGCAGTTCTTC

D gene: TRBD2
V gene: TRBV7-2
clone size: many
CDR3 length: 16
J gene: TRBJ2-5
CDR3 protein: CASTSRRGGRGETQYF
CDR3 DNA: TGTGCCAGCACCTCACGTCGGGGGGGCCGAGGAGAGACCCAGTACTTC

D gene: .
V gene: TRBV28
clone size: .
CDR3 length: 14
J gene: TRBJ2-5
CDR3 protein: CASTQIGRQETQYF
CDR3 DNA: TGTGCCAGCACCCAAATTGGCAGGCAAGAGACCCAGTACTTC

D gene: .
V gene: TRBV25-1
clone size: many
CDR3 length: 12
J gene: TRBJ2-1
CDR3 protein: CASSEWVNEQFF
CDR3 DNA: TGTGCCAGCAGTGAATGGGTCAATGAGCAGTTCTTC

D gene: .
V gene: TRBV20-1
clone size: .
CDR3 length: 15
J gene: TRBJ2-3
CDR3 protein: CSTRGGASSTDTQYF
CDR3 DNA: TGCAGTACTAGAGGGGGGGCCTCTAGCACAGATACGCAGTATTTT

D gene: .
V gene: TRBV28
clone size: many
CDR3 length: 12
J gene: TRBJ1-2
CDR3 protein: CASRTDNYGYTF
CDR3 DNA: TGTGCCAGCAGAACAGATAACTATGGCTACACCTTC

D gene: .
V gene: TRBV12-3/TRBV12-4
clone size: many
CDR3 length: 11
J gene: TRBJ2-7
CDR3 protein: CASSSAKEQYF
CDR3 DNA: TGTGCCAGCAGTTCCGCTAAGGAGCAGTACTTC

D gene: .
V gene: TRBV7-9
clone size: .
CDR3 length: 13
J gene: TRBJ1-1
CDR3 protein: CASSLQEGTEAFF
CDR3 DNA: TGTGCCAGCAGCTTACAGGAGGGAACTGAAGCTTTCTTT

D gene: .
V gene: TRBV11-3
clone size: few
CDR3 length: 14
J gene: TRBJ1-1
CDR3 protein: CASSPGTRSTEAFF
CDR3 DNA: TGTGCCAGCAGCCCCGGGACAAGAAGCACTGAAGCTTTCTTT

D gene: TRBD1
V gene: TRBV20-1
clone size: .
CDR3 length: 15
J gene: TRBJ1-4
CDR3 protein: CSALDRGATNEKLFF
CDR3 DNA: TGCAGTGCTCTTGACAGGGGGGCTACTAATGAAAAACTGTTTTTT

D gene: TRBD1
V gene: TRBV24-1
clone size: many
CDR3 length: 17
J gene: TRBJ2-5
CDR3 protein: CATSVPTGGPSQETQYF
CDR3 DNA: TGTGCCACCAGTGTACCCACAGGGGGCCCCTCCCAAGAGACCCAGTACTTC

D gene: TRBD1
V gene: TRBV6-2/TRBV6-3
clone size: .
CDR3 length: 16
J gene: TRBJ1-5
CDR3 protein: CASSIQGPYSNQPQHF
CDR3 DNA: TGTGCCAGCAGTATACAGGGGCCTTATAGCAATCAGCCCCAGCATTTT

D gene: TRBD2
V gene: TRBV20-1
clone size: .
CDR3 length: 12
J gene: TRBJ2-3
CDR3 protein: CSATGGSDTQYF
CDR3 DNA: TGCAGTGCTACGGGGGGGTCAGATACGCAGTATTTT

D gene: .
V gene: TRBV10-3
clone size: .
CDR3 length: 14
J gene: TRBJ1-1
CDR3 protein: CAISEPTYTDEAFF
CDR3 DNA: TGTGCCATCAGTGAGCCCACCTATACAGATGAAGCTTTCTTT

D gene: TRBD1
V gene: TRBV12-3/TRBV12-4
clone size: once
CDR3 length: 15
J gene: TRBJ2-3
CDR3 protein: CASSRDSLRTDTQYF
CDR3 DNA: TGTGCCAGCAGCCGGGACAGTCTAAGGACAGATACGCAGTATTTT

D gene: .
V gene: TRBV9
clone size: .
CDR3 length: 13
J gene: TRBJ1-1
CDR3 protein: CASSLLGAGEAFF
CDR3 DNA: TGTGCCAGCAGCCTCCTTGGGGCAGGGGAGGCTTTCTTT

D gene: TRBD1
V gene: TRBV18
clone size: .
CDR3 length: 14
J gene: TRBJ1-1
CDR3 protein: CASSATGGVSEAFF
CDR3 DNA: TGTGCCAGCTCAGCGACAGGGGGAGTCTCTGAAGCTTTCTTT

D gene: .
V gene: TRBV12-3/TRBV12-4
clone size: .
CDR3 length: 13
J gene: TRBJ1-4
CDR3 protein: CASRGAIREKRFF
CDR3 DNA: TGTGCCAGCAGGGGGGCCATCCGGGAAAAACGGTTTTTT

D gene: TRBD2
V gene: TRBV6-5
clone size: .
CDR3 length: 15
J gene: TRBJ2-2
CDR3 protein: CASSSGLVYTGELFF
CDR3 DNA: TGTGCCAGCAGTTCGGGACTAGTATATACCGGGGAGCTGTTTTTT

D gene: TRBD2
V gene: TRBV2
clone size: many
CDR3 length: 10
J gene: TRBJ2-7
CDR3 protein: CASSSGKQYF
CDR3 DNA: TGTGCCAGCAGTAGCGGGAAGCAGTACTTC

D gene: .
V gene: TRBV10-3
clone size: few
CDR3 length: 14
J gene: TRBJ2-7
CDR3 protein: CAISLDPNNYEQYF
CDR3 DNA: TGTGCCATCAGTCTTGACCCAAACAACTACGAGCAGTACTTC

D gene: .
V gene: TRBV5-1
clone size: .
CDR3 length: 13
J gene: TRBJ2-2
CDR3 protein: CASGTAPTGELFF
CDR3 DNA: TGCGCCAGCGGGACTGCTCCCACCGGGGAGCTGTTTTTT

D gene: TRBD2
V gene: TRBV18
clone size: many
CDR3 length: 16
J gene: TRBJ2-7
CDR3 protein: CASSPPVTSGDNEQYF
CDR3 DNA: TGTGCCAGCTCACCACCGGTGACTAGCGGGGACAACGAGCAGTACTTC

D gene: .
V gene: TRBV24-1
clone size: many
CDR3 length: 15
J gene: TRBJ2-1
CDR3 protein: CATSDTPRRAGEQFF
CDR3 DNA: TGTGCCACCAGTGACACCCCGCGGAGGGCGGGTGAGCAGTTCTTC

D gene: .
V gene: TRBV12-3/TRBV12-4
clone size: many
CDR3 length: 14
J gene: TRBJ1-4
CDR3 protein: CASSLQEVNEKLFF
CDR3 DNA: TGTGCCAGCAGTTTACAGGAGGTCAATGAAAAACTGTTTTTT

D gene: .
V gene: TRBV12-3/TRBV12-4
clone size: few
CDR3 length: 15
J gene: TRBJ1-4
CDR3 protein: CASSPWAGNNEKLFF
CDR3 DNA: TGTGCCAGCTCACCATGGGCCGGTAATAATGAAAAACTGTTTTTT

D gene: .
V gene: TRBV6-2/TRBV6-3
clone size: .
CDR3 length: 12
J gene: TRBJ1-5
CDR3 protein: CASSYGGQPHHF
CDR3 DNA: TGTGCCAGCAGTTACGGGGGTCAGCCCCACCATTTT

D gene: .
V gene: TRBV10-3
clone size: many
CDR3 length: 13
J gene: TRBJ2-5
CDR3 protein: CAISQDSQETQYF
CDR3 DNA: TGTGCCATCAGTCAGGACAGTCAAGAGACCCAGTACTTC

D gene: .
V gene: TRBV7-2
clone size: once
CDR3 length: 14
J gene: TRBJ2-1
CDR3 protein: CASGPQPRDNEQFF
CDR3 DNA: TGTGCCAGCGGCCCCCAACCTCGTGACAATGAGCAGTTCTTC

D gene: .
V gene: TRBV9
clone size: .
CDR3 length: 16
J gene: TRBJ1-1
CDR3 protein: CASSASGPIMNTEAFF
CDR3 DNA: TGTGCCAGCAGCGCATCGGGGCCGATAATGAACACTGAAGCTTTCTTT

D gene: .
V gene: TRBV6-5
clone size: few
CDR3 length: 15
J gene: TRBJ2-2
CDR3 protein: CASSWDSRNTGELFF
CDR3 DNA: TGTGCCAGCAGCTGGGACTCTAGGAACACCGGGGAGCTGTTTTTT

D gene: .
V gene: TRBV20-1
clone size: many
CDR3 length: 12
J gene: TRBJ2-5
CDR3 protein: CSARNQQETQYF
CDR3 DNA: TGCAGTGCTAGGAACCAGCAAGAGACCCAGTACTTC

D gene: TRBD1
V gene: TRBV4-3
clone size: .
CDR3 length: 19
J gene: TRBJ1-3
CDR3 protein: CASSQDGGQGTSSGNTIYF
CDR3 DNA: TGCGCCAGCAGCCAAGATGGGGGACAGGGGACAAGCTCTGGAAACACCATATATTTT

D gene: .
V gene: TRBV12-3/TRBV12-4
clone size: many
CDR3 length: 14
J gene: TRBJ2-7
CDR3 protein: CASSLSSLRDEQYF
CDR3 DNA: TGTGCCAGCAGTTTATCCTCTCTCAGGGACGAGCAGTACTTC

D gene: TRBD2
V gene: TRBV11-1
clone size: .
CDR3 length: 16
J gene: TRBJ2-2
CDR3 protein: CASTHLGTSIPGELFF
CDR3 DNA: TGTGCCAGCACTCATCTCGGGACTAGTATCCCCGGGGAGCTGTTTTTT

D gene: TRBD1
V gene: TRBV12-3/TRBV12-4
clone size: .
CDR3 length: 15
J gene: TRBJ1-1
CDR3 protein: CASSPDTGGDTEAFF
CDR3 DNA: TGTGCCAGCAGTCCGGACACAGGGGGCGACACTGAAGCTTTCTTT

D gene: .
V gene: TRBV28
clone size: .
CDR3 length: 15
J gene: TRBJ2-3
CDR3 protein: CASRPAAGSTDTQYF
CDR3 DNA: TGTGCCAGCAGGCCAGCAGCTGGGAGCACAGATACGCAGTATTTT

D gene: .
V gene: TRBV7-2
clone size: .
CDR3 length: 14
J gene: TRBJ2-7
CDR3 protein: CASSLDRFSCEQYF
CDR3 DNA: TGTGCCAGCAGCTTAGACCGATTCTCCTGCGAGCAGTACTTC

D gene: TRBD1
V gene: TRBV4-3
clone size: .
CDR3 length: 15
J gene: TRBJ1-2
CDR3 protein: CASSSSTGSPYGYTF
CDR3 DNA: TGCGCCAGCAGCTCGTCGACAGGGTCTCCCTATGGCTACACCTTC